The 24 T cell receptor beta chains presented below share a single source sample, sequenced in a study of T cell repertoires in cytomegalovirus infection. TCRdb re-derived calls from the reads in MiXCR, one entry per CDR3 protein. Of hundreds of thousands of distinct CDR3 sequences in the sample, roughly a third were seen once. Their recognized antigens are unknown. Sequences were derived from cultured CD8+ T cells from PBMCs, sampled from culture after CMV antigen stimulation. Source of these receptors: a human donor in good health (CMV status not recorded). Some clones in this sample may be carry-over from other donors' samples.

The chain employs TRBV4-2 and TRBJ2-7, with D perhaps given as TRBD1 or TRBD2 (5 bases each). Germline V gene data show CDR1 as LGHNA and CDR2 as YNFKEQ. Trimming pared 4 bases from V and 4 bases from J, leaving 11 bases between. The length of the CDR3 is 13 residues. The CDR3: CASSPGRLYEQYF. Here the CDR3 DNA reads TGTGCCAGCAGCCCGGGACGGTTGTACGAGCAGTACTTC.

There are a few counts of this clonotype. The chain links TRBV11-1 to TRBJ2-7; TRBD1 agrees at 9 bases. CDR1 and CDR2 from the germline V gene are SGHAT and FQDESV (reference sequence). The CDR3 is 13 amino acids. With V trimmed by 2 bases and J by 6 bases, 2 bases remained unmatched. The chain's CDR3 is CASSLPGQGEQYF. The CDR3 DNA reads TGTGCCAGCAGCTTACCGGGACAGGGCGAGCAGTACTTC.

CDR3 residues: CASSRIAGEHYEQYV. The DNA of the CDR3 is TGTGCCAGCAGCCGGATAGCGGGGGAACACTACGAGCAGTACGTC. This chain links TRBV6-2 or TRBV6-3 with TRBJ2-7; TRBD2 matches 9 bases. Per the germline V gene, CDR1 is MNHEY and CDR2 is SVGEGT. V gave up 6 bases and J gave up 3 bases; unmatched junction bases: 9. The CDR3 consists of 15 residues.

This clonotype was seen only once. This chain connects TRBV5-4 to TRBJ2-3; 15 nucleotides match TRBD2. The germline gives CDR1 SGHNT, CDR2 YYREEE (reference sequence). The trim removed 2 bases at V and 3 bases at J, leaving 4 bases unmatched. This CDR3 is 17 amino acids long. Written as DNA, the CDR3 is TGTGCCAGCAGCTTAGGGACTAGCGGGGGGAGAACAGATACGCAGTATTTT. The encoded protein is CASSLGTSGGRTDTQYF.

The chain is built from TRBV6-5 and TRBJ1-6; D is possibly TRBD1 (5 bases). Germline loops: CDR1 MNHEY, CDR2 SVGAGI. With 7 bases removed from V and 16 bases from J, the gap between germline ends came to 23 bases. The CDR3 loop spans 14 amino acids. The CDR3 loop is CASTPNPTVGELHF. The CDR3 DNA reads TGTGCCAGCACCCCAAACCCTACGGTGGGGGAGCTCCACTTT.

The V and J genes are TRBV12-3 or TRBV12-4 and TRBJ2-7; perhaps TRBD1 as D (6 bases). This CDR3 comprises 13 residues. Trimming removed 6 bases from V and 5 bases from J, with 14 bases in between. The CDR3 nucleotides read TGTGCCAGCAGCTTAAGGGGGTTCAACGAGCAGTACTTC. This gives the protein CASSLRGFNEQYF.

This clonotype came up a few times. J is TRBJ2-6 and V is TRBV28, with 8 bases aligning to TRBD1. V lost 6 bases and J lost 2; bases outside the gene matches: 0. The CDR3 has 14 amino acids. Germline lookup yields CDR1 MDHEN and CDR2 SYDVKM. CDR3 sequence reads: CASRTGAGANVLTF. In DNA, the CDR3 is TGTGCCAGCAGGACAGGGGCTGGGGCCAACGTCCTGACTTTC.

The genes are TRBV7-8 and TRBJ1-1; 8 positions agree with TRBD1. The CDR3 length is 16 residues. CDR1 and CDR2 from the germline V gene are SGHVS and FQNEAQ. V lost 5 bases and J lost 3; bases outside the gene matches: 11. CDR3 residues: CASSKPGGKEDTEAFF. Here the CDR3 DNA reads TGTGCCAGCAGCAAGCCAGGGGGCAAGGAAGACACTGAAGCTTTCTTT.

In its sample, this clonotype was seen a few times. CDR3 in amino acids: CASSTRDTISSSYNEQFF. CDR3 in DNA: TGTGCCAGCTCCACTCGGGACACCATCTCTTCATCCTACAATGAGCAGTTCTTC. This chain uses TRBV2 with TRBJ2-1, with D possibly TRBD1 on 6 matching bases. Germline lookup yields CDR1 SNHLY and CDR2 FYNNEI. V was cut by 8 bases and J by 1 base, with 24 bases left in between. CDR3 length: 18 residues.

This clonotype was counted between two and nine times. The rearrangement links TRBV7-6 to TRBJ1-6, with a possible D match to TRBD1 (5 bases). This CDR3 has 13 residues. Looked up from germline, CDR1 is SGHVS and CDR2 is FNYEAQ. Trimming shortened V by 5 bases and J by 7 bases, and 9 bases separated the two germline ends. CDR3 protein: CASSAEGNSPLHF. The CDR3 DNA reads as TGTGCCAGCAGCGCCGAGGGGAATTCACCCCTCCACTTT. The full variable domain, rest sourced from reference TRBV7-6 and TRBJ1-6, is GAGVSQSPRYKVTKRGQDVALRCDPISGHVSLYWYRQALGQGPEFLTYFNYEAQQDKSGLPNDRFSAERPEGSISTLTIQRTEQRDSAMYRCASSAEGNSPLHFGNGTRLTVT.

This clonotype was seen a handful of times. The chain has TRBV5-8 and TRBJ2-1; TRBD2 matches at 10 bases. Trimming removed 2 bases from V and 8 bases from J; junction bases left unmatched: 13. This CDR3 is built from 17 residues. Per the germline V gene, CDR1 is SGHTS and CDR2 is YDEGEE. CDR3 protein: CASSFGLDIAGGHEQFF. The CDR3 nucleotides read TGTGCCAGCAGCTTTGGTCTAGATATAGCGGGGGGCCATGAGCAGTTCTTC.

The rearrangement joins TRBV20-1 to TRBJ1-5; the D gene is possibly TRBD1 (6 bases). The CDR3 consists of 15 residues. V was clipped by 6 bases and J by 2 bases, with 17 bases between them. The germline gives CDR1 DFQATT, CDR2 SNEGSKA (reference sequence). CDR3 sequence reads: CSAAQGFRGNQPQHF. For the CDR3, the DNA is TGCAGTGCAGCACAGGGTTTCAGGGGCAATCAGCCCCAGCATTTT.

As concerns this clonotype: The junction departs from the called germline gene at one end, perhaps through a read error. CDR3 amino acids: CATSRDDKGYDEQFF. DNA of the CDR3: TGTGCCACCAGCAGAGATGATAAGGGCTACGATGAGCAGTTCTTC. The chain combines TRBV15 with TRBJ2-1; D is uncertain. CDR3 size: 15 residues. Germline loops: CDR1 LNHNV, CDR2 YYDKDF (reference sequence).

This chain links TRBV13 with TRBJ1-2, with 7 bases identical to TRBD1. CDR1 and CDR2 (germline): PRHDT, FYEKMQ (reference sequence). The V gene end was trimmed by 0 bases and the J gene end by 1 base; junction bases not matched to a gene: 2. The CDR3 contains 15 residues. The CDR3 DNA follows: TGTGCCAGCAGCTTAGGGGGACAGCTTAACTATGGCTACACCTTC. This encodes CASSLGGQLNYGYTF.

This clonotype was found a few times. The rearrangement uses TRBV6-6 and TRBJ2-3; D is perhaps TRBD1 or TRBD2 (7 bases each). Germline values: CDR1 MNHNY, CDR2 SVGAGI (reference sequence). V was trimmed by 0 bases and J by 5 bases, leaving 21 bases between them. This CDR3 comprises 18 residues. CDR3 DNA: TGTGCCAGCAGTTACTCTTCCCCAGGGGGGGGGGCCGGAGATACGCAGTATTTT. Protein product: CASSYSSPGGGAGDTQYF.

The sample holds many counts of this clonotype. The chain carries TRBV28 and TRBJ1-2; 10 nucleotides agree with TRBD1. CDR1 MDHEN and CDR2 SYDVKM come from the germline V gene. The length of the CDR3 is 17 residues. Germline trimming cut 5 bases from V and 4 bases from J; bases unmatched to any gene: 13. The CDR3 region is CASSLLPGQGTAYGYTF. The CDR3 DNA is TGTGCCAGCAGTCTGTTGCCGGGACAGGGGACTGCCTATGGCTACACCTTC.

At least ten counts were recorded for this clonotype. CDR3 amino acids: CASSLEQAASSYNSPLHF. The CDR3 nucleotides are TGTGCCAGCAGCTTAGAGCAGGCAGCGAGCTCCTATAATTCACCCCTCCACTTT. This chain uses TRBV7-2 with TRBJ1-6, with no clear D. The V gene lost 1 base and the J gene lost 0 bases, with 13 bases spanning the gap. Germline V CDR1 and CDR2: SGHTA, FQGNSA. The CDR3 totals 18 residues.

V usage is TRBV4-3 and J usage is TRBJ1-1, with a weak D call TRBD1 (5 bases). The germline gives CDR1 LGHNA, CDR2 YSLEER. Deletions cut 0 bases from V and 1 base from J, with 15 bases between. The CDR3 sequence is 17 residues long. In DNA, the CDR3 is TGCGCCAGCAGCCAAGAAGAGGGGTCCTGGGGGAACACTGAAGCTTTCTTT. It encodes CASSQEEGSWGNTEAFF.

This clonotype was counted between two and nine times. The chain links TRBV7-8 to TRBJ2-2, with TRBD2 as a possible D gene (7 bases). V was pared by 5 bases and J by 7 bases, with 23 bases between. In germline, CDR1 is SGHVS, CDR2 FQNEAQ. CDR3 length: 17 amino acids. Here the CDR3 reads CASSPRGGETLFGELFF. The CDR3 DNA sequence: TGTGCCAGCAGCCCCAGAGGGGGGGAGACTCTATTCGGGGAGCTGTTTTTT.

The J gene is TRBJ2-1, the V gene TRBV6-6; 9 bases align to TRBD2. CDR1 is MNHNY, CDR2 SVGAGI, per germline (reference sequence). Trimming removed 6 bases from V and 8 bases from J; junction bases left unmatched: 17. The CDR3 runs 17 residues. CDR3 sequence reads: CASSWGPSGTLGDEQFF. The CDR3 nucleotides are TGTGCCAGCAGCTGGGGCCCTAGCGGGACCCTTGGAGATGAGCAGTTCTTC.

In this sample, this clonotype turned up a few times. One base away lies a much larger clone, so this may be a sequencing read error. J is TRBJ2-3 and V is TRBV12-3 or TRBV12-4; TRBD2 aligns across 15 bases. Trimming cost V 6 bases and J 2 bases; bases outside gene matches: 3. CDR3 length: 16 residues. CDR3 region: CASSRTSGGVTDTQYF. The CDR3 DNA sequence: TGTGCCAGCAGCCGGACTAGCGGGGGGGTCACAGATACGCAGTATTTT.

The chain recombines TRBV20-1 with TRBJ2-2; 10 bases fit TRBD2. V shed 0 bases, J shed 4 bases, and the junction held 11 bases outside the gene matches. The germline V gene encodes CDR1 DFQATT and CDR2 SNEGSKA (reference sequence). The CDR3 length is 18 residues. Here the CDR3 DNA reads TGCAGTGCTAGAGATCCTCTAGCGGGGGAATCGGGCACCGGGGAGCTGTTTTTT. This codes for CSARDPLAGESGTGELFF.

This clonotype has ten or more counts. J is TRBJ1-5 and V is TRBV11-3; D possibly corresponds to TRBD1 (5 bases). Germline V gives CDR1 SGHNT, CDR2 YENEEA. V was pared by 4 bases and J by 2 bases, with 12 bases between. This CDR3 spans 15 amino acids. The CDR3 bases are TGTGCCAGCAGCTGGAGGGGACGGGGCAATCAGCCCCAGCATTTT. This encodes CASSWRGRGNQPQHF.

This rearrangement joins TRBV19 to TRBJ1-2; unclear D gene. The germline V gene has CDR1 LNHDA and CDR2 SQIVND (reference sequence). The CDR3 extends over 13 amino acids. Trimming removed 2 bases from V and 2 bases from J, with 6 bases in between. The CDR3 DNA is TGTGCCAGTAGTATAACCAGAAACTATGGCTACACCTTC. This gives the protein CASSITRNYGYTF. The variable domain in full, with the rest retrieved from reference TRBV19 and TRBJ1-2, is DGGITQSPKYLFRKEGQNVTLSCEQNLNHDAMYWYRQDPGQGLRLIYYSQIVNDFQKGDIAEGYSVSREKKESFPLTVTSAQKNPTAFYLCASSITRNYGYTFGSGTRLTVV.